The present T cell receptor beta chain was sequenced within a study of T cell repertoires in cytomegalovirus infection. Study-wide background: CMV infection plus the matching HLA type was flagged by public TCR beta signatures. Points from the study as a whole: Carriage of CMV together with the relevant HLA was identifiable through cumulative public TCR beta family frequency. HLA-C-restricted CMV clonotypes gave the most frequent clonotype in two of eight donors.

TCRdb redid the calling of the reads with MiXCR, one entry per CDR3 protein. The sample has nearly 450,000 distinct CDR3 sequences, approximately 31% seen once. The CDR3 length is 14 residues. V lost 2 bases and J 2 bases, leaving 10 bases between the germline ends. In germline, CDR1 is LNHDA, CDR2 SQIVND (reference sequence). A note on this clonotype: Its antigen is undetermined.

The V and J genes are TRBV19 and TRBJ2-7; the D gene is possibly TRBD1 (5 bases). The sequence derives from a human donor in good health (CMV status not recorded). Some clones in this sample may be carry-over from other donors' samples. Sequencing was performed on PBMCs. As DNA, the CDR3 is TGTGCCAGTAGTATAAGCAGGGCAACCTACGAGCAGTACTTC. This codes for CASSISRATYEQYF.